The T cell receptor beta chain described here comes from a study of radiation and T cells in renal cell carcinoma. As regards this clone: Its antigen is unknown.

As to time point: baseline pretreatment blood. Sample treatment: 15 Gy SBRT to primary tumor, nephrectomy 4 weeks later. The germline V gene encodes CDR1 SGHVS and CDR2 FNYEAQ. The CDR3 covers 18 residues. The J segment lost 0 bases and the V segment lost 5 bases, leaving 16 bases of the junction unmatched. TCRdb's copy holds only in-frame clones and misses some; the assay was immunoSEQ multiplex PCR. This sample yields 130,000 or so clones, of which around four fifths are seen a single time; less than 25% belongs to the top ten. Study results and caveats: Baseline intratumoral clonotype presence is unknown without pretreatment biopsies. From baseline, blood top tumor clonotypes peaked at 2 weeks post-radiation.

This TCR was recovered from a woman aged 45-60 years with renal cell carcinoma. This chain joins TRBV7-6 and TRBJ2-7; TRBD1 matches 7 bases. The sequences come from blood, collected from a patient whose treatment included radiotherapy and nephrectomy. CDR3 region: CASSQRKQDRSTSYEQYF. CDR3 bases: TGTGCCAGCAGCCAAAGGAAACAGGACAGGTCTACCTCCTACGAGCAGTACTTC.